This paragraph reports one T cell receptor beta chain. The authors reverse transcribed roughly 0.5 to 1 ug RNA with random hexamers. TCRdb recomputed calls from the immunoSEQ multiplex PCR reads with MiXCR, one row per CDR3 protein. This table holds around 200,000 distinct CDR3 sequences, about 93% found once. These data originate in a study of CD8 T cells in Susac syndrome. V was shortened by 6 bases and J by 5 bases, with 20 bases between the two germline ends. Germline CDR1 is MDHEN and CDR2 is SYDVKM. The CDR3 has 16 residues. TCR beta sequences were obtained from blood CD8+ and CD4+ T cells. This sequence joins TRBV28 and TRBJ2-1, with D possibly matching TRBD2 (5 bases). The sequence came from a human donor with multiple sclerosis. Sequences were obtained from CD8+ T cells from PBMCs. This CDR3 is CASRYQSGPGDNEQFF. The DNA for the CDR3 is TGTGCCAGCAGGTACCAAAGTGGCCCCGGGGACAATGAGCAGTTCTTC.